This is a list of T cell receptor beta chains from one sample in a study of lymphopenia after photon versus proton radiotherapy. The repertoire was sequenced with immunoSEQ multiplex PCR; TCRdb's copy has only in-frame clones and lacks some. The table includes 65,000 to 85,000 clones, approximately 90% detected once. Sequences were derived from peripheral blood, sampled from a patient treated with photon-based radiotherapy. These receptor sequences come from a woman in her thirties or forties with cholangiocarcinoma. The CDR3 runs from the conserved cysteine through the conserved F or W. The D gene is left open where the match is weak. Some rows have no size entry. The others give once, few or many, or a class for an expanded clone.

v_gene	j_gene	d_gene	abundance	CDR3nt	CDR3aa
TRBV4-3	TRBJ1-2	TRBD1	.	TGCGCCAGCAGCTCGACAGGGACTGGCTACACCTTC	CASSSTGTGYTF
TRBV27	TRBJ2-7	TRBD2	.	TGTGCCAGCAGTCTTAGCGGGCCCAGGTCCCCCTACGAGCAGTACTTC	CASSLSGPRSPYEQYF
TRBV28	TRBJ2-3	.	.	TGTGCCAGCAGTTTTTCTTTTGGTTTTTCTAGCACAGATACGCAGTATTTT	CASSFSFGFSSTDTQYF
TRBV5-1	TRBJ2-7	TRBD1	.	TGCGCCAGCAGCTTGGGGGACAGGGGCGAGCAGTACTTC	CASSLGDRGEQYF
TRBV13	TRBJ2-2	.	few	TGTGCCAGCAGCCCTGTGTCTAGCCACACCGGGGAGCTGTTTTTT	CASSPVSSHTGELFF
TRBV28	TRBJ2-3	.	.	TGTGCCAGCAGTTTGGGGAGGGGGAGCACAGATACGCAGTATTTT	CASSLGRGSTDTQYF
TRBV19	TRBJ1-1	.	.	TGTGCCAGTAGTATACGGGGCATGAACACTGAAGCTTTCTTT	CASSIRGMNTEAFF
TRBV28	TRBJ1-1	.	.	TGTGCCAGCAGCAAAACAGGGCTTGGAGCTTTCTTT	CASSKTGLGAFF
TRBV12-5	TRBJ1-1	.	.	TGTGCTAGTGGACCGGGGGGGCCTGAAGCTTTCTTT	CASGPGGPEAFF
TRBV29-1	TRBJ1-2	.	.	TGCAGCGTTGACACCTTGGGGTGGTATGGCTACACCTTC	CSVDTLGWYGYTF
TRBV25-1	TRBJ2-2	TRBD2	.	TGTGCCAGCAGTGGGACTAGCGGGATAGGGGCCGGGGAGCTGTTTTTT	CASSGTSGIGAGELFF
TRBV6-1	TRBJ2-2	TRBD1	.	TGTGCCAGCAGGGGGACAGGGCAGGGGACCGGGGAGCTGTTTTTT	CASRGTGQGTGELFF
TRBV25-1	TRBJ1-2	.	.	TGTGCCAGCAGTTTTGGGACAAATAACTATGGCTACACCTTC	CASSFGTNNYGYTF
TRBV5-6	TRBJ2-7	.	once	TGTGCCAGCAGCTTGGCCTTCGTGGGCCACGAGCAGTACTTC	CASSLAFVGHEQYF
TRBV5-4	TRBJ2-2	TRBD1	.	TGTGCCAGCAGCCCATGGTTGGGACAGGGGGTCGCCGGGGAGCTGTTTTTT	CASSPWLGQGVAGELFF
TRBV23-1	TRBJ2-6	.	.	TGCGCCAGCAGTCGGGGCAACTCTGGGGCCAACGTCCTGACTTTC	CASSRGNSGANVLTF
TRBV5-1	TRBJ1-2	TRBD1	.	TGCGCCAGCAGCCCCTACACCCCAGGGGGGAGCAGCGGCTACACCTTC	CASSPYTPGGSSGYTF
TRBV5-1	TRBJ2-7	.	.	TGCGCCAGCAGAGTGGGCTACGAGCAGTACTTC	CASRVGYEQYF
TRBV6-1	TRBJ1-1	.	.	TGTGCCAGCAGTGAAGAATCCCGGACATCCACTGAAGCTTTCTTT	CASSEESRTSTEAFF
TRBV27	TRBJ1-5	TRBD1	.	TGTGCCAGCAGTTTAAGACAGGGTAATCAGCCCCAGCATTTT	CASSLRQGNQPQHF
TRBV4-1	TRBJ2-1	TRBD2	.	TGCGCCAGCAGCCGAGTAGCGGGAGAGTCGTACAATGAGCAGTTCTTC	CASSRVAGESYNEQFF
TRBV6-1	TRBJ2-1	TRBD2	.	TGTGCCAGCCGCCCGGGGACTAGCGGGGGGAATGAGCAGTTCTTC	CASRPGTSGGNEQFF
TRBV19	TRBJ2-7	.	.	TGTGCCAGTGGACAGAGCCTCATGTCCTACGAGCAGTACTTC	CASGQSLMSYEQYF
TRBV10-2	TRBJ1-1	.	.	TGCGCCAGCAGCCCTACTAACACTGAAGCTTTCTTT	CASSPTNTEAFF
TRBV27	TRBJ1-2	TRBD1	.	TGTGCCAGCGGGGCTCAGGGGGCCAACTATGGCTACACCTTC	CASGAQGANYGYTF
TRBV30	TRBJ1-6	.	.	TGTGCCTGGGGCGGGGTCTTTGGATCACCCCTCCACTTT	CAWGGVFGSPLHF
TRBV4-1	TRBJ1-2	.	.	TGCGCCAGCAGCCGAGGGGGGCCCAACTATGGCTACACCTTC	CASSRGGPNYGYTF
TRBV13	TRBJ1-1	.	.	TGTGCCAGCAGCTTGTGGGGTGGGAACACTGAAGCTTTCTTT	CASSLWGGNTEAFF
TRBV29-1	TRBJ2-1	.	.	TGCAGCGTTGAAAACCCTTACGGGGGCTATGAGCAGTTCTTC	CSVENPYGGYEQFF
TRBV2	TRBJ2-7	.	.	TGTGCCAGCACCGTGGGACCAAATTACGAGCAGTACTTC	CASTVGPNYEQYF
TRBV10-3	TRBJ2-2	.	.	TGTGCCATCAGGTTAATAGGACACACCGGGGAGCTGTTTTTT	CAIRLIGHTGELFF
TRBV29-1	TRBJ1-4	TRBD1	.	TGCAGCGCCCTGACAGGGCCTGAAAAACTGTTTTTT	CSALTGPEKLFF
TRBV6-5	TRBJ1-2	TRBD1	.	TGTGCCAGCAGTTACTCGACAGGGAACTATGGCTACACCTTC	CASSYSTGNYGYTF
TRBV6-5	TRBJ1-2	.	.	TGTGCCAGCAGCTGGGACGGGGCTCTCTACACCTTC	CASSWDGALYTF
TRBV6-6	TRBJ1-5	TRBD1	.	TGTGCCTGCCAGGGGGGCGGCCTTGATCAGCCCCAGCATTTT	CACQGGGLDQPQHF
TRBV14	TRBJ2-6	TRBD1	.	TGTGCCAGCAGTTGGCGGACAGGGGGGTCTGGGGCCAACGTCCTGACTTTC	CASSWRTGGSGANVLTF
TRBV11-2	TRBJ1-2	.	.	TGTGCCAGCAGCTTAGGATCGGGGTATGGCTACACCTTC	CASSLGSGYGYTF
TRBV6-1	TRBJ2-3	.	.	TGTGCCAGCAGTCATGACGGCAGAGAAGATACGCAGTATTTT	CASSHDGREDTQYF
TRBV10-3	TRBJ1-5	.	.	TGTGCCATCAGTGAGCCCCCGGGGCCCATGGCGGGCCAGCCCCAGCATTTT	CAISEPPGPMAGQPQHF
TRBV6-5	TRBJ2-1	.	.	TGTGCCAGCAGGATTGATGGGGGTAACAATGAGCAGTTCTTC	CASRIDGGNNEQFF
TRBV7-9	TRBJ1-1	.	few	TGTGCCAGCAGCTTAGGATGGGAAGGGAGTCGAACTGAAGCTTTCTTT	CASSLGWEGSRTEAFF
TRBV5-5	TRBJ1-2	.	.	TGTGCCAGCAGCTTGGCGACCCCGGATGGGGGCTACACCTTC	CASSLATPDGGYTF
TRBV25-1	TRBJ2-1	.	.	TGTGCCAGCAGTGCAGGGTGGTCCTACAATGAGCAGTTCTTC	CASSAGWSYNEQFF
TRBV4-2	TRBJ2-3	TRBD2	.	TGTGCCAGCAGCCAAGAACTAAGCGGGGGGGCGGTAGATACGCAGTATTTT	CASSQELSGGAVDTQYF
TRBV7-2	TRBJ2-2	TRBD1	.	TGTGCCAGCACCCAAAAGGGGACAGGGGGCACCGGGGAGCTGTTTTTT	CASTQKGTGGTGELFF
TRBV5-1	TRBJ1-2	TRBD1	.	TGCGCCAGCAGCCGGGACAGGGCTGCTGGCTACACCTTC	CASSRDRAAGYTF
TRBV10-3	TRBJ2-3	.	.	TGTGCCATCAGTGAGGGAGGACTGACGACAGATACGCAGTATTTT	CAISEGGLTTDTQYF
TRBV18	TRBJ1-1	TRBD1	.	TGTGCCAGCTCAACCCGGGACAGGGAGGGCACTGAAGCTTTCTTT	CASSTRDREGTEAFF
TRBV6-5	TRBJ2-7	TRBD1	.	TGTGCCAGCAGTATGACAGGGGACTCCTACGAGCAGTACTTC	CASSMTGDSYEQYF
TRBV6-5	TRBJ1-1	.	.	TGTGCCAGCAGTTCAGCGAAGGGTGGTTTCTTT	CASSSAKGGFF
TRBV7-2	TRBJ1-2	.	.	TGTGCCAGCAGCTTAGGGATCACTAAATCCTATGGCTACACCTTC	CASSLGITKSYGYTF
TRBV5-1	TRBJ2-7	.	.	TGCGCCAGCAGCTTGAATTCCCCCGGAAACGAGCAGTACTTC	CASSLNSPGNEQYF
TRBV10-3	TRBJ1-3	TRBD1	.	TGTGCCATCAGTGAGTGGGACAGGGGCCTGTTAAGGGCTGGAAACACCATATATTTT	CAISEWDRGLLRAGNTIYF
TRBV19	TRBJ2-1	.	.	TGTGCCAGTAGTTCAGAGGGTGGCGTCTACAATGAGCAGTTCTTC	CASSSEGGVYNEQFF